These 31 T cell receptor beta chains originate from one sample sequenced in a study of metastatic and nonmetastatic thyroid tumors. Using MiXCR, TCRdb reanalyzed the PCR reads. The sample carries 9,000 to 13,000 clones, 12% recorded once. The entire patient cohort was treatment-naive prior to thyroid surgery. The sequenced material came from blood. Receptor source: a female donor with papillary thyroid cancer or a benign thyroid nodule (not recorded which). Some clones in this sample may be carry-over from other donors' samples.

By share, this clone counts as medium-sized. The chain links TRBV30 to TRBJ1-5; tentatively, D is TRBD1 (5 bases). The CDR3 is made up of 14 amino acids. V lost 0 bases, J lost 4 bases, and 10 bases lay in between. Germline values: CDR1 GTSNPN, CDR2 SVGIG (reference sequence). The CDR3 bases are TGTGCCTGGAGTGTACAACAGGTTAATCAGCCCCAGCATTTT. This codes for CAWSVQQVNQPQHF. The full variable domain, rest sourced from reference TRBV30 and TRBJ1-5, is SQTIHQWPATLVQPVGSPLSLECTVEGTSNPNLYWYRQAAGRGLQLLFYSVGIGQISSEVPQNLSASRPQDRQFILSSKKLLLSDSGFYLCAWSVQQVNQPQHFGDGTRLSIL.

This clone was observed many times. The chain recombines TRBV11-3 with TRBJ2-1; 7 nucleotides align to TRBD2. Germline V gene data show CDR1 as SGHNT and CDR2 as YENEEA. The CDR3 runs to 15 residues. Unmatched junction bases numbered 8, after V lost 4 bases and J lost 5 bases. CDR3 region: CASSYASGEHNEQFF. The DNA of the CDR3 is TGTGCCAGCAGCTACGCTAGCGGAGAACACAATGAGCAGTTCTTC. The full variable domain, with the rest looked up from reference TRBV11-3 and TRBJ2-1, is EAGVVQSPRYKIIEKKQPVAFWCNPISGHNTLYWYLQNLGQGPELLIRYENEEAVDDSQLPKDRFSAERLKGVDSTLKIQPAELGDSAVYLCASSYASGEHNEQFFGPGTRLTVL.

This clone appeared a few times. The V and J genes are TRBV6-2 or TRBV6-3 and TRBJ2-7; 10 bases match TRBD1. Germline V gene lookup returns CDR1 MNHEY and CDR2 SVGEGT. The CDR3 is 16 residues long. The J segment lost 5 bases and the V segment lost 2 bases, leaving 9 bases of the junction unmatched. CDR3 coding DNA: TGTGCCAGCAGTTACGATCCGGGACAGGGGAGGAACGAGCAGTACTTC. This translates into CASSYDPGQGRNEQYF.

Relative to its sample, this clone is medium-sized (0.01 to 0.1%). The chain carries TRBV11-2 and TRBJ2-7; a possible D gene is TRBD2 (5 bases). Trimming cost V 4 bases and J 0 bases, with 13 bases left between them. Germline V lookup: CDR1 SGHAT, CDR2 FQNNGV. This CDR3 contains 15 residues. CDR3 protein: CASSSEGRSSYEQYF. The CDR3 DNA follows: TGTGCCAGCAGCTCAGAGGGCCGGAGCTCCTACGAGCAGTACTTC.

This clone is medium-sized by share. This chain uses TRBV2 with TRBJ2-7, with a possible D match to TRBD2 (7 bases). With 2 bases removed from V and 7 bases from J, the gap between germline ends came to 18 bases. In germline, CDR1 is SNHLY, CDR2 FYNNEI. This CDR3 has 15 residues. The CDR3: CASSESRTRGGEQYF. Here the CDR3 DNA reads TGTGCCAGCAGTGAATCTAGGACTAGGGGGGGAGAGCAGTACTTC.

Many counts were recorded for this clone. Being one base from a much bigger clone, this may be a read error. The chain couples TRBV6-1 to TRBJ2-7; D uncertain. This CDR3 spans 12 amino acids. CDR1 is MNHNS, CDR2 SASEGT, per germline. Trimming shortened V by 8 bases and J by 1 base, and 9 bases separated the two germline ends. The CDR3 DNA reads TGTGCCAGCGGTTCCAGTTCCTACGAGCAGTACTTC. It codes for CASGSSSYEQYF.

Only a few counts were recorded for this clone. This chain uses TRBV11-2 with TRBJ1-5; maybe TRBD1 (5 bases). The CDR3 has 13 residues. Trimming cost V 4 bases and J 3 bases, with 7 bases left between them. Germline-derived CDR1 and CDR2 are SGHAT and FQNNGV. The CDR3 region has the DNA TGTGCCAGCAGCTCCGGGACCAATCAGCCCCAGCATTTT. Protein sequence: CASSSGTNQPQHF.

As to this clone: One end of the junction is discordant with germline, which a read error may explain. This chain joins TRBV7-9 and TRBJ2-6, with D perhaps assigned TRBD1 or TRBD2 (6 bases each). Germline CDR1 and CDR2: SEHNR and FQNEAQ (reference sequence). This CDR3 has 13 amino acids. CDR3 residues: CSGGHSWANVLTF. CDR3 nucleotide sequence: TGTTCCGGGGGACACTCTTGGGCCAACGTCCTGACTTTC.

By share, this clone ranks as medium-sized. The chain employs TRBV27 and TRBJ1-1; D gene unclear. The CDR3 spans 15 residues. The V gene lost 7 bases and the J gene lost 3 bases, with 18 bases spanning the gap. Per the germline V gene, CDR1 is MNHEY and CDR2 is SMNVEV (reference sequence). Written as DNA, the CDR3 is TGTGCCAGCAAACTGGGGAGTCTGATAGACACTGAAGCTTTCTTT. Translation gives CASKLGSLIDTEAFF.

By frequency in the sample, this clone is medium-sized. CDR3 bases: TGTGCCAGCAGTATGGGCAGGGGGGGCTACAATGAGCAGTTCTTC. Its translation is CASSMGRGGYNEQFF. The rearrangement links TRBV12-3 or TRBV12-4 to TRBJ2-1; D assignment may be TRBD1 or TRBD2 (7 bases each). There are 15 residues in the CDR3. Between the trimmed V and J ends, which lost 5 bases and 3 bases, there was a span of 14 bases.

By proportion, this clone is medium-sized. The rearrangement uses TRBV27 and TRBJ2-1; the D gene is possibly TRBD2 (7 bases). The CDR3 spans 14 residues. Germline V gives CDR1 MNHEY, CDR2 SMNVEV (reference sequence). Trimming removed 2 bases at V and 10 bases at J, with 15 bases between. The CDR3 region is CASSLSAGAFEQFF. The CDR3 coding sequence is TGTGCCAGCAGTTTAAGTGCGGGGGCTTTCGAGCAGTTCTTC.

This clone appeared many times. The chain uses TRBV20-1 and TRBJ2-1, with 10 bases that match TRBD1. J lost 4 bases, V lost 3 bases, and 6 bases had no gene match. Germline V CDR1 and CDR2: DFQATT, SNEGSKA (reference sequence). The CDR3 totals 15 residues. The CDR3 region has the DNA TGCAGTGCTAGTTCACGGACAGGGGGATACAATGAGCAGTTCTTC. Protein product: CSASSRTGGYNEQFF.

This clone has a count of ten or more. The chain combines TRBV7-3 with TRBJ2-1; 10 nucleotides agree with TRBD1. J gave up 6 bases and V 5 bases, and 10 bases lay outside the gene matches. From germline, CDR1 is SGHTA and CDR2 FQGTGA. The CDR3 totals 16 residues. The CDR3 loop reads CASSRSRDRGGNEQFF. The CDR3 coding sequence is TGTGCCAGCAGCCGGTCTCGGGACAGGGGAGGCAATGAGCAGTTCTTC.

J is TRBJ2-3 and V is TRBV20-1; no clear D. Germline values: CDR1 DFQATT, CDR2 SNEGSKA (reference sequence). The CDR3 is made up of 15 amino acids. Trimming left V 4 bases short and J 0 bases short, with 14 bases between. The CDR3 DNA reads TGCAGTGCTATCCCCCGGCTCCTTAGCACAGATACGCAGTATTTT. Its protein is CSAIPRLLSTDTQYF.

The table lists this clone with a few counts. The chain has TRBV6-1 and TRBJ1-1; D may be TRBD1 (5 bases). The germline CDR1 and CDR2 sequences are MNHNS and SASEGT. V was shortened by 6 bases and J by 3 bases, with 17 bases between the two germline ends. The CDR3 has 15 amino acids. The CDR3 loop reads CASSPGTAGHTEAFF. The CDR3 region has the DNA TGTGCCAGCAGCCCAGGAACAGCAGGGCACACTGAAGCTTTCTTT.

The CDR3 sequence: CASSSYNEQFF. The CDR3 coding sequence is TGCGCCAGCAGCTCATACAATGAGCAGTTCTTC. The gene calls are TRBV5-1 and TRBJ2-1; D gene unclear. CDR3 size: 11 residues. With 3 bases removed from V and 4 bases from J, the gap between germline ends came to 2 bases. Per the germline V gene, CDR1 is SGHRS and CDR2 is YFSETQ. Together with reference TRBV5-1 and TRBJ2-1, the CDR3 gives the full variable domain: KAGVTQTPRYLIKTRGQQVTLSCSPISGHRSVSWYQQTPGQGLQFLFEYFSETQRNKGNFPGRFSGRQFSNSRSEMNVSTLELGDSALYLCASSSYNEQFFGPGTRLTVL.

At least ten counts were recorded for this clone. The chain employs TRBV20-1 and TRBJ1-5; maybe TRBD1 (6 bases). Germline CDR1 DFQATT, CDR2 SNEGSKA (reference sequence). The CDR3 contains 14 residues. Trimming removed 5 bases from V and 3 bases from J, with 14 bases in between. CDR3 amino acids: CSASQGGINQPQHF. In DNA, the CDR3 is TGCAGTGCTTCACAAGGGGGGATCAATCAGCCCCAGCATTTT.

The CDR3 region is CASSLRGGADEQFF. The CDR3, as DNA: TGTGCCAGCAGCTTAAGGGGGGGTGCGGATGAGCAGTTCTTC. The genes are TRBV7-9 and TRBJ2-1, with a weak D call TRBD2 (7 bases). Germline V gives CDR1 SEHNR, CDR2 FQNEAQ (reference sequence). The CDR3 is 14 amino acids. Trimming took 2 bases from V and 8 from J, leaving 13 bases between them.

Comment on this clone: Since no conserved phenylalanine or tryptophan closes the CDR3, a read error is the likely cause. CDR3 in amino acids: CASSLMPSGRGETQYL. CDR3 sequence (DNA): TGTGCCAGCAGTTTAATGCCTAGCGGGAGGGGAGAGACCCAGTACTTA. The rearrangement links TRBV12-3 or TRBV12-4 to TRBJ2-5, with 12 positions matching TRBD2. Trimming removed 2 bases from V and 4 bases from J; junction bases left unmatched: 5. CDR3 length: 16 residues.

Ten or more counts support this clone. This chain links TRBV19 with TRBJ2-3; D might be TRBD1 (6 bases). This CDR3 region has 15 residues. CDR1 and CDR2 (germline): LNHDA, SQIVND (reference sequence). Trimming shortened V by 1 base and J by 3 bases, and 11 bases separated the two germline ends. The DNA of the CDR3 is TGTGCCAGTAGTATAGGGGCCCAGGGGACAGATACGCAGTATTTT. It yields the protein CASSIGAQGTDTQYF.

This clone is classed as medium-sized. The chain uses TRBV12-5 and TRBJ2-1; D is unclear. Germline CDR1 and CDR2: LGHNT and FRNRAP. The CDR3 is made up of 14 amino acids. Trimming left V 0 bases short and J 3 bases short, with 6 bases between. The CDR3 loop is CASGLVPLYNEQFF. DNA for the CDR3: TGTGCTAGTGGTTTGGTACCCCTCTACAATGAGCAGTTCTTC.

The sample holds one count of this clone. One end of the junction is discordant with germline, which a read error may explain. V gene TRBV11-1 combines with J gene TRBJ2-1; 8 nucleotides align to TRBD2. The CDR3 length is 15 residues. Per the germline V gene, CDR1 is SGHAT and CDR2 is FQDESV (reference sequence). The CDR3 loop reads CASSVQAGVYNEQFF. CDR3 nucleotides: TGTGCCAGCAGCGTCCAAGCGGGGGTCTACAATGAACAGTTCTTC.

This clone was counted ten times or more. This chain joins TRBV12-3 or TRBV12-4 and TRBJ2-1; 8 bases match TRBD2. This CDR3 is built from 15 residues. Trimming cost V 7 bases and J 5 bases; bases outside gene matches: 10. The CDR3 is CASKPTSGYHNEQFF. The CDR3, as DNA: TGTGCCAGCAAACCTACTAGCGGTTATCACAATGAGCAGTTCTTC.

This clone is judged medium-sized. This sequence joins TRBV20-1 and TRBJ1-6, with D maybe TRBD1 (6 bases). The CDR3 spans 17 residues. Per the germline V gene, CDR1 is DFQATT and CDR2 is SNEGSKA (reference sequence). Trimming stripped 0 bases from V and 2 bases from J, with 14 bases between. CDR3 nucleotide sequence: TGCAGTGCTAGAGATTCGCGCAGGGGCACCTATAATTCACCCCTCCACTTT. Protein product: CSARDSRRGTYNSPLHF.

Within the sample, this clone is medium-sized. The chain carries TRBV7-2 and TRBJ2-1; 10 bases map to TRBD2. V shed 1 base, J shed 6 bases, and the junction held 6 bases outside the gene matches. Per the germline V gene, CDR1 is SGHTA and CDR2 is FQGNSA. This CDR3 region has 16 residues. The CDR3 sequence is CASSLGGSGRANEQFF. The CDR3 DNA follows: TGTGCCAGCAGCTTAGGGGGAAGCGGGAGGGCCAATGAGCAGTTCTTC.

The table lists this clone with many counts. The V and J genes are TRBV13 and TRBJ1-1; TRBD1 might be the D (6 bases). CDR3 length equals 13 residues. CDR1 PRHDT and CDR2 FYEKMQ come from the germline V gene (reference sequence). Trimming pared 5 bases from V and 4 bases from J, leaving 11 bases between. The CDR3 region has the DNA TGTGCCAGCAGCCTAGAAGGGGGCACTGAAGCTTTCTTT. This encodes CASSLEGGTEAFF.

This clone has ten or more counts. The J gene is TRBJ2-5, the V gene TRBV4-1; 7 bases line up with TRBD2. With 2 bases clipped from V and 5 bases from J, the junction kept 5 bases outside the gene matches. The CDR3 is made up of 14 amino acids. In germline, CDR1 is MGHRA, CDR2 YSYEKL. CDR3 in DNA: TGCGCCAGCAGCCAAAGGGGACTACAGGAGACCCAGTACTTC. This gives the protein CASSQRGLQETQYF.

This clone was counted ten times or more. The V and J genes are TRBV5-5 and TRBJ2-3; unclear D gene. The CDR3 has 12 amino acids. Germline CDR1 and CDR2: SGHKS and YYEKEE (reference sequence). V was pared by 1 base and J by 2 bases, with 2 bases between. The CDR3 region has the DNA TGTGCCAGCAGCTTGTCCACAGATACGCAGTATTTT. Translating gives CASSLSTDTQYF.

This clone was recorded at least ten times. The chain uses TRBV5-8 and TRBJ2-7, with TRBD1 matching 9 bases. This CDR3 region has 15 residues. Germline V gene data show CDR1 as SGHTS and CDR2 as YDEGEE. V trimming: 4 bases; J trimming: 3 bases; junction bases outside the gene matches: 8. CDR3 in DNA: TGTGCCAGCAGCATTACCGGGACAGGGATCTACGAGCAGTACTTC. Translating it yields CASSITGTGIYEQYF. The full variable domain, its missing parts supplied by reference TRBV5-8 and TRBJ2-7, is EAGVTQSPTHLIKTRGQQATLRCSPISGHTSVYWYQQALGLGLQFLLWYDEGEERNRGNFPPRFSGRQFPNYSSELNVNALELEDSALYLCASSITGTGIYEQYFGPGTRLTVT.

There are many counts of this clone. The chain carries TRBV10-3 and TRBJ1-5, with D maybe TRBD1 (6 bases). The V gene lost 3 bases and the J gene lost 5 bases, with 11 bases spanning the gap. CDR3 length: 14 residues. Germline V lookup: CDR1 ENHRY, CDR2 SYGVKD. The CDR3 DNA sequence: TGTGCCATCAGTGACCGGGACACTTATCAGCCCCAGCATTTT. Protein product: CAISDRDTYQPQHF.

This clone was detected ten times or more. The rearrangement links TRBV7-6 to TRBJ2-1, with 8 bases matching TRBD2. Unmatched junction bases numbered 3, after V lost 0 bases and J lost 5 bases. Germline CDR1 SGHVS, CDR2 FNYEAQ. The CDR3 contains 15 residues. CDR3 in amino acids: CASSLAAGANNEQFF. CDR3 nucleotides: TGTGCCAGCAGCTTAGCAGCGGGAGCCAACAATGAGCAGTTCTTC. Full variable domain (remainder filled in from reference TRBV7-6 and TRBJ2-1): GAGVSQSPRYKVTKRGQDVALRCDPISGHVSLYWYRQALGQGPEFLTYFNYEAQQDKSGLPNDRFSAERPEGSISTLTIQRTEQRDSAMYRCASSLAAGANNEQFFGPGTRLTVL.